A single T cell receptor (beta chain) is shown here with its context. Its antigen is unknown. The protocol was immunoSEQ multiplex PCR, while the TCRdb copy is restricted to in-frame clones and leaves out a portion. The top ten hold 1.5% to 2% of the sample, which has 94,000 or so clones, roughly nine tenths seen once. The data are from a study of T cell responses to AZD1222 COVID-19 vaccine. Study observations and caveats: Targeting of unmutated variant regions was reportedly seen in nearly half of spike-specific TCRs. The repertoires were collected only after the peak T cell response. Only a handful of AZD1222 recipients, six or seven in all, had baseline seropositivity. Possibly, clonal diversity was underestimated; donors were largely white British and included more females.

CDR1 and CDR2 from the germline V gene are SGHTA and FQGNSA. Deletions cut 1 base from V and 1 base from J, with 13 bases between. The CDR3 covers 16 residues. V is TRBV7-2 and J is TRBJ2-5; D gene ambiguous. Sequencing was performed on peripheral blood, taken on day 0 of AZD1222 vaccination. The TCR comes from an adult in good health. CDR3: CASSLGTYPGQETQYF. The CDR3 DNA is TGTGCCAGCAGCTTAGGCACATATCCCGGCCAAGAGACCCAGTACTTC.